This T cell receptor (beta chain) came from a study of identical twins. Healthy Caucasians provided all donations. From the 5' RACE reads, TCRdb called clonotypes with MiXCR, one entry per CDR3 protein. The table shows under 300,000 distinct CDR3 sequences, with 10% to 15% occurring only once. This clonotype was detected only a few times. The antigen remains undetermined. Overall study findings and caveats: Excess sharing between twins was weaker in beta out-of-frame sequences. The authors noted that invariant MAIT and iNKT cells could partly confound zero-insertion analyses. While abundant cord blood beta clonotypes carried fewer insertions, memory repertoires showed no such pattern.

The CDR3 consists of 14 residues. Germline-derived CDR1 and CDR2 are SGDLS and YYNGEE. The V gene end was trimmed by 0 bases and the J gene end by 9 bases; junction bases not matched to a gene: 6. In addition, the sample was reused for a study of yellow fever vaccine responses in identical twins.

Sequenced input: memory (CD45RO+) T cells sorted from blood. The origin of this receptor is a woman between 18 and 30 years old in good health. V gene TRBV9 combines with J gene TRBJ2-1; the match to TRBD2 covers 7 bases. The CDR3 nucleotides read TGTGCCAGCAGCGTAGGCCTAGCGGCGGGTGAGCAGTTCTTC. Protein sequence: CASSVGLAAGEQFF.